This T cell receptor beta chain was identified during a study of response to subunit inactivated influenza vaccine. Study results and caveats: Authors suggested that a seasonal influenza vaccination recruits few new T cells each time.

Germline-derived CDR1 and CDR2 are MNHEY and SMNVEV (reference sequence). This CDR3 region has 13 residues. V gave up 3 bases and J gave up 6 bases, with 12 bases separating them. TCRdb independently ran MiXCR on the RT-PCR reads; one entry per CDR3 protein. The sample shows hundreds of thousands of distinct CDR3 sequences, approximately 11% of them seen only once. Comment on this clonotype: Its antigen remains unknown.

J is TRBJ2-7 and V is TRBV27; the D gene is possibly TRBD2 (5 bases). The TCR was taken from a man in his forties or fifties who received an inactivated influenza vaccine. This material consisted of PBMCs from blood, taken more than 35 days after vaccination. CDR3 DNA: TGTGCCAGCAGTTTGGTCTACCGGGGCGAGCAGTACTTC. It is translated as CASSLVYRGEQYF.